The 27 T cell receptor beta chains below were found in one sample sequenced in a study of Ad26.COV2.S vaccination and SARS-CoV-2 variants. Repertoires were generated with immunoSEQ multiplex PCR, while TCRdb's copy carries only in-frame clones and drops some. This sample has hundreds of thousands of clones, with 89% found just once. The treatment here: around 19 received Ad26.COV2.S at low or high dose, single or two shots; 5 received placebo; per-sample allocation not given. Sampling was done on day 63 after the first vaccine or placebo injection. Sequenced material: peripheral blood, taken in a trial of Ad26.COV2.S vaccine versus placebo. The source of these receptors is a person aged 18 to 59 who received the Ad26.COV2.S COVID-19 vaccine or a placebo.

The rearrangement uses TRBV10-3 and TRBJ1-1; no clear D. CDR1 and CDR2 (germline): ENHRY, SYGVKD. The CDR3 is 12 amino acids. V gave up 8 bases and J gave up 5 bases, with 12 bases separating them. The CDR3: CAIGTRVTEAFF. CDR3 bases: TGTGCCATCGGAACCCGGGTTACTGAAGCTTTCTTT.

This clone showed up just once. The chain has TRBV27 and TRBJ2-1; D not certain. This CDR3 is 14 amino acids long. V lost 1 base and J 7 bases, leaving 11 bases between the germline ends. CDR1 is MNHEY and CDR2 is SMNVEV in the germline V gene (reference sequence). This CDR3 reads CASSLWYGSNEQFF. CDR3 DNA sequence: TGTGCCAGCAGTTTATGGTACGGCAGTAATGAGCAGTTCTTC.

This clone was seen once. The chain is built from TRBV15 and TRBJ2-7; tentatively, D is TRBD1 (6 bases). Deletions cut 2 bases from V and 4 bases from J, with 12 bases between. The CDR3 runs to 14 residues. Per germline, CDR1 LNHNV and CDR2 YYDKDF (reference sequence). CDR3 protein: CATSRSQGPYEQYF. The CDR3 DNA sequence: TGTGCCACCAGCAGATCACAGGGTCCATACGAGCAGTACTTC.

The gene calls are TRBV4-1 and TRBJ1-2; maybe TRBD1 (6 bases). The CDR3 totals 14 residues. Germline assignment: CDR1 MGHRA and CDR2 YSYEKL. V was trimmed by 2 bases and J by 8 bases, leaving 15 bases between them. CDR3 sequence (DNA): TGCGCCAGCAGCCAATGGGAGGGGGAGGAAGGCTACACCTTC. Translated: CASSQWEGEEGYTF.

This chain connects TRBV5-1 to TRBJ2-3; 8 nucleotides align to TRBD2. The CDR3 runs to 15 residues. Trimming at V came to 4 bases and at J to 2 bases, leaving 6 bases not matched to a gene. Looked up from germline, CDR1 is SGHRS and CDR2 is YFSETQ. CDR3 loop: CASSPAGVFTDTQYF. CDR3 DNA sequence: TGCGCCAGCAGCCCAGCGGGGGTCTTCACAGATACGCAGTATTTT.

This chain joins TRBV30 and TRBJ2-5; possibly TRBD2 for D (5 bases). CDR3 length equals 13 residues. The germline V and J ends were trimmed by 2 bases and 3 bases, with 10 bases remaining between them. Germline CDR1 is GTSNPN and CDR2 is SVGIG (reference sequence). The CDR3 region has the DNA TGTGCCTGGAGTAGGTCTAGCAAAGAGACCCAGTACTTC. Translation gives CAWSRSSKETQYF.

This clone has a single count. J is TRBJ1-6 and V is TRBV5-1; D might be TRBD1 (6 bases). The CDR3 covers 13 residues. Trimming removed 4 bases at V and 13 bases at J, with 15 bases between. Germline V gives CDR1 SGHRS, CDR2 YFSETQ. The CDR3 loop reads CASSMTGGEPLHF. The DNA for the CDR3 is TGCGCCAGCAGCATGACAGGTGGGGAGCCCCTCCACTTT.

The chain is built from TRBV29-1 and TRBJ1-4; D is ambiguous. Looked up from germline, CDR1 is SQVTM and CDR2 is ANQGSEA. With 1 base removed from V and 12 bases from J, the gap between germline ends came to 12 bases. This CDR3 spans 12 amino acids. This chain's CDR3 is CSVEGAQLELFF. Written as DNA, the CDR3 is TGCAGCGTTGAAGGGGCACAGCTCGAACTGTTTTTT.

The chain links TRBV7-9 to TRBJ1-3; D might be TRBD1 (5 bases). V shed 4 bases and J shed 0 bases, with 16 bases lying between them. Germline V gives CDR1 SEHNR, CDR2 FQNEAQ (reference sequence). This CDR3 is built from 17 residues. The CDR3 coding sequence is TGTGCCAGCAGCTCCCGACAGAAGCCGCACTCTGGAAACACCATATATTTT. This gives the protein CASSSRQKPHSGNTIYF. The entire variable domain, with the rest obtained from reference TRBV7-9 and TRBJ1-3, is as follows: DTGVSQNPRHKITKRGQNVTFRCDPISEHNRLYWYRQTLGQGPEFLTYFQNEAQLEKSRLLSDRFSAERPKGSFSTLEIQRTEQGDSAMYLCASSSRQKPHSGNTIYFGEGSWLTVV.

V and J are TRBV18 and TRBJ2-7, with 9 bases lining up with TRBD1. Per germline, CDR1 KGHSH and CDR2 LQKENI. This CDR3 is built from 13 residues. Trimming took 3 bases from V and 5 from J; bases not matched to a gene: 2. Written as DNA, the CDR3 is TGTGCCAGCTCACCCACAGGGGGCAACGAGCAGTACTTC. Protein sequence: CASSPTGGNEQYF.

The J gene is TRBJ2-7, the V gene TRBV18, with 7 bases identical to TRBD2. Germline values: CDR1 KGHSH, CDR2 LQKENI. The length of the CDR3 is 17 residues. The J segment lost 4 bases and the V segment lost 1 base, leaving 13 bases of the junction unmatched. The CDR3 protein is CASSPRTRRENQYEQYF. DNA of the CDR3: TGTGCCAGCTCACCACGGACTAGACGGGAGAACCAATACGAGCAGTACTTC.

The genes are TRBV18 and TRBJ2-3; D is possibly TRBD2 (5 bases). CDR3 length: 14 amino acids. V lost 5 bases and J 2 bases, leaving 11 bases between the germline ends. The germline CDR1 and CDR2 sequences are KGHSH and LQKENI. The CDR3 loop is CASSSGLHTDTQYF. The CDR3 nucleotides are TGTGCCAGCTCATCAGGACTGCACACAGATACGCAGTATTTT. Combining the CDR3 with reference TRBV18 and TRBJ2-3 gives the whole variable domain NAGVMQNPRHLVRRRGQEARLRCSPMKGHSHVYWYRQLPEEGLKFMVYLQKENIIDESGMPKERFSAEFPKEGPSILRIQQVVRGDSAAYFCASSSGLHTDTQYFGPGTRLTVL.

J is TRBJ2-1 and V is TRBV20-1; D not certain. Trimming took off 3 bases at V and 6 bases at J, with 15 bases between the two ends. The germline V gene encodes CDR1 DFQATT and CDR2 SNEGSKA (reference sequence). The CDR3 is 14 residues long. CDR3 DNA: TGCAGTGCTAGTTCTCCGTGGCAGAGCAATGAGCAGTTCTTC. Translated: CSASSPWQSNEQFF.

This clone was counted between two and nine times. The genes are TRBV4-2 and TRBJ2-7, with D possibly matching TRBD1 (5 bases). The CDR3 loop spans 14 amino acids. Germline CDR1 LGHNA, CDR2 YNFKEQ. V shed 4 bases and J shed 3 bases, with 13 bases lying between them. DNA for the CDR3: TGTGCCAGCAGCCGGGAAGGGGTGGGCTACGAGCAGTACTTC. Amino acid sequence: CASSREGVGYEQYF.

The V and J genes are TRBV6-5 and TRBJ2-6; D uncertain. CDR1 MNHEY and CDR2 SVGAGI come from the germline V gene. Between the trimmed V and J ends, which lost 9 bases and 0 bases, there was a span of 6 bases. The CDR3 consists of 13 residues. CDR3 nucleotides: TGTGCCAGTTACCCCTCTGGGGCCAACGTCCTGACTTTC. Its translation is CASYPSGANVLTF.

The rearrangement joins TRBV5-1 to TRBJ1-1; D is undetermined. Germline values: CDR1 SGHRS, CDR2 YFSETQ. Deletions cut 4 bases from V and 8 bases from J, with 15 bases between. The CDR3 has 13 residues. Written as DNA, the CDR3 is TGCGCCAGCAGCCACGCAAGGCGGGGAGAAGCTTTCTTT. It translates to CASSHARRGEAFF. The full variable domain, with the rest looked up from reference TRBV5-1 and TRBJ1-1, is KAGVTQTPRYLIKTRGQQVTLSCSPISGHRSVSWYQQTPGQGLQFLFEYFSETQRNKGNFPGRFSGRQFSNSRSEMNVSTLELGDSALYLCASSHARRGEAFFGQGTRLTVV.

The chain has TRBV12-3 or TRBV12-4 and TRBJ1-1; no clear D gene. The CDR3 consists of 13 residues. V lost 6 bases, J lost 4 bases, and 12 bases lay in between. The CDR3 is CASRAFIATEAFF. In DNA, the CDR3 is TGTGCCAGCAGGGCGTTTATCGCCACTGAAGCTTTCTTT.

This rearrangement joins TRBV5-1 to TRBJ2-7; 10 bases match TRBD2. With 5 bases clipped from V and 2 bases from J, the junction kept 4 bases outside the gene matches. This CDR3 comprises 14 residues. The germline gives CDR1 SGHRS, CDR2 YFSETQ. The CDR3 DNA is TGCGCCAGCAGTAGCGGGGGGACTACCTACGAGCAGTACTTC. This gives the protein CASSSGGTTYEQYF.

V is TRBV3-1 (or the pseudogene TRBV3-2) and J is TRBJ1-1; D unresolved. The CDR3 runs 14 residues. The germline gives CDR1 LGHDT, CDR2 YNNKEL (reference sequence). The germline V and J ends were trimmed by 4 bases and 0 bases, with 9 bases remaining between them. CDR3 protein: CASSLTTMNTEAFF. The DNA of the CDR3 is TGTGCCAGCAGCCTTACCACAATGAACACTGAAGCTTTCTTT.

V gene TRBV5-6 combines with J gene TRBJ2-5, with D possibly matching TRBD1 (6 bases). CDR3 length: 12 amino acids. Trimming removed 9 bases from V and 6 bases from J, with 15 bases in between. The germline CDR1 and CDR2 sequences are SGHDT and YYEEEE. The CDR3 sequence: CATGTTEKTQYF. CDR3 DNA sequence: TGTGCCACCGGGACAACGGAAAAGACCCAGTACTTC.

The rearrangement links TRBV30 to TRBJ2-7; 14 nucleotides align to TRBD2. Germline values: CDR1 GTSNPN, CDR2 SVGIG (reference sequence). The ends lost 1 base at V and 6 bases at J; junction bases unmatched: 5. This CDR3 has 15 amino acids. In DNA, the CDR3 is TGTGCCTGGAGTGCTCTGACTAGCGGGAGGGGCGAGCAGTACTTC. Translation gives CAWSALTSGRGEQYF.

The chain employs TRBV6-5 and TRBJ2-7; D may be TRBD1 (6 bases). The germline V gene has CDR1 MNHEY and CDR2 SVGAGI. The CDR3 totals 13 residues. Trimming took 6 bases from V and 4 from J, leaving 13 bases between them. The CDR3 loop reads CASRQQGSYEQYF. In DNA, the CDR3 is TGTGCCAGCAGGCAGCAGGGGAGTTACGAGCAGTACTTC.

V is TRBV5-3 and J is TRBJ2-5; the D is unclear. TRBV5-3 is designated an ORF whose function remains uncertain. This CDR3 comprises 14 residues. Trimming shortened V by 1 base and J by 5 bases, and 12 bases separated the two germline ends. CDR3 DNA: TGTGCCAGAAGCTTGATAATCGGTCGGGAGACCCAGTACTTC. It yields the protein CARSLIIGRETQYF.

The V call is TRBV29-1, the J call TRBJ1-4; 9 nucleotides align to TRBD1. V was pared by 7 bases and J by 8 bases, with 8 bases of the junction left unmatched. The CDR3 runs 13 residues. The germline V gene encodes CDR1 SQVTM and CDR2 ANQGSEA. The DNA for the CDR3 is TGCAGCGCCCTGGGACAGGGCAGCGAAAAACTGTTTTTT. Its translation: CSALGQGSEKLFF. The entire variable domain, with the rest obtained from reference TRBV29-1 and TRBJ1-4, is as follows: SAVISQKPSRDICQRGTSLTIQCQVDSQVTMMFWYRQQPGQSLTLIATANQGSEATYESGFVIDKFPISRPNLTFSTLTVSNMSPEDSSIYLCSALGQGSEKLFFGSGTQLSVL.

On this clone: Additional DNA sequences in this sample encode the identical CDR3. The rearrangement joins TRBV6-2 or TRBV6-3 to TRBJ1-2; maybe TRBD1 (6 bases). The CDR3 covers 12 residues. The germline V gene encodes CDR1 MNHEY and CDR2 SVGEGT. V lost 4 bases and J 4 bases, leaving 7 bases between the germline ends. Written as DNA, the CDR3 is TGTGCCAGCAGTTTGGACAGCTATGGCTACACCTTC. Protein sequence: CASSLDSYGYTF.

Details on this clone: The same CDR3 also results from other DNA sequences found in this sample. This chain connects TRBV12-3 or TRBV12-4 to TRBJ1-4; D gene unclear. CDR3 length equals 11 residues. V lost 3 bases and J lost 7, with 3 bases in between. The DNA for the CDR3 is TGTGCCAGCAGTTTTCGTGAAAAACTGTTTTTT. It specifies CASSFREKLFF.

This clone was recorded a few times. The chain carries TRBV5-1 and TRBJ2-7; 15 bases line up with TRBD2. Trimming cost V 4 bases and J 5 bases; bases outside gene matches: 7. The CDR3 totals 16 residues. Germline CDR1 reads SGHRS; CDR2 reads YFSETQ. CDR3 coding DNA: TGCGCCAGCAGCCCGGGGACTAGCGGGAGGAATGACGAGCAGTACTTC. Encoded protein: CASSPGTSGRNDEQYF.